At least ten counts were recorded for the clone carrying this TCR beta chain. The target antigen is unknown. Both iRepertoire HTBI primers and Arm-PCR of CDR3 regions were used to build the TCR beta libraries. TCRdb re-called the multiplex PCR reads through MiXCR, storing one row per CDR3 protein. The table includes roughly 610,000 distinct CDR3 sequences, about 16% detected once. The CDR3 spans 17 residues. With 4 bases clipped from V and 3 bases from J, the junction kept 9 bases outside the gene matches. Looked up from germline, CDR1 is SGHDN and CDR2 is FVKESK. Regarding time point: newly diagnosed GD, antithyroid drugs for less than 3 months. The TCR library used RNA extracted from PBMCs. The diagnosis of Graves' disease used American Thyroid Association guidelines. This sample was included in a study of regulatory T cells in long-lasting Graves disease. Findings and limits, study-wide: The study found TRBV28, TRBJ1-2 and TRBJ2-5 favored in persistent disease.

The same sample was also studied in work on T cells in Graves' hyperthyroidism and ophthalmopathy.

Specimen: peripheral blood mononuclear cells (PBMCs), collected at new diagnosis, from a patient treated with antithyroid drugs. The TCR originated in a man aged 18 to 29 with Graves disease. The chain recombines TRBV14 with TRBJ2-1; 10 nucleotides align to TRBD2. CDR3 region: CASSPLASGRVYNEQFF. CDR3 bases: TGTGCCAGCAGCCCGTTGGCTAGCGGGAGAGTCTACAATGAGCAGTTCTTC.